This T cell receptor (beta chain) derives from a study of memory CD8 T cells in hepatitis C reinfection. Across the study: After reinfection, two primary-infection resolvers became chronically infected. Between 3 and 8 weeks after reinfection detection, peak samples were drawn.

Assay used: immunoSEQ multiplex PCR; TCRdb lists only in-frame clones, some missing. The sample has 35,000 to 55,000 clones; 88% are singletons. CDR3 length equals 13 residues. With 6 bases removed from V and 3 bases from J, the gap between germline ends came to 12 bases. CDR1 and CDR2 (germline): MNHNY, SVGAGI (reference sequence). Time point described: peak reinfection, 3 to 8 weeks after reinfection detection. Sorted cells were sequenced directly ex vivo without any in vitro expansion. V and J are TRBV6-6 and TRBJ2-7; D possibly corresponds to TRBD2 (6 bases). The source is a man younger than 30 with hepatitis C virus infection. The sample comprised naive CD8+ T cells sorted from blood. For the CDR3, the DNA is TGTGCCAGCAGGGAGGGGAGCGGCTACGAGCAGTACTTC. This translates into CASREGSGYEQYF.